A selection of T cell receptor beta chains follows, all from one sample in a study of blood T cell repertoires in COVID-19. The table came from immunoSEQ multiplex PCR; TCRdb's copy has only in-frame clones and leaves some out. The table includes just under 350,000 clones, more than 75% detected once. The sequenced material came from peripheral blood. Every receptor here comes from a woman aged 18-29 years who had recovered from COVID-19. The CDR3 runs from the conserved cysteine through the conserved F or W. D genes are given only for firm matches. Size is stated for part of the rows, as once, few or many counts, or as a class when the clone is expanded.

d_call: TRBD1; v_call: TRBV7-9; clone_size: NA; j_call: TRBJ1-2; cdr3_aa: CASSRQGRQGPYGYTF; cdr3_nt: TGTGCCAGCAGCCGTCAGGGACGACAGGGACCCTATGGCTACACCTTC
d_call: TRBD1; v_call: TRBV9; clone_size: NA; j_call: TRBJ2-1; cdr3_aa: CASSTDRDEQFF; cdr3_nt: TGTGCCAGCAGTACAGACAGGGATGAGCAGTTCTTC
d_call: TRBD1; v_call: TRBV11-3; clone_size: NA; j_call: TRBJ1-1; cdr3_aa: CASSFDRGVREAFF; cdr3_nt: TGTGCCAGCAGCTTTGACAGGGGGGTTAGGGAAGCTTTCTTT
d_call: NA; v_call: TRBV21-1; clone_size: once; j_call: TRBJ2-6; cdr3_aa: CASSFCGGFGANVLTF; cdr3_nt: TGTGCCAGCAGCTTCTGCGGGGGCTTCGGGGCCAACGTCCTGACTTTC
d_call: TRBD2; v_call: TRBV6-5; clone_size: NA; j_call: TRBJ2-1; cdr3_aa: CASSSTGGRAREQFF; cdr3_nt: TGTGCCAGCAGTTCGACCGGCGGGAGGGCCAGGGAGCAGTTCTTC
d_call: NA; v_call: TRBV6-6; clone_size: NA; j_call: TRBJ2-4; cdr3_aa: CASSFGPRGSIQYF; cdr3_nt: TGTGCCAGCAGTTTCGGCCCTAGGGGAAGCATTCAGTACTTC
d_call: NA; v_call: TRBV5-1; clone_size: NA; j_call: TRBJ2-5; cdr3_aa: CASSSPQGEEETQYF; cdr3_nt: TGCGCCAGCAGCTCACCTCAGGGGGAGGAGGAGACCCAGTACTTC
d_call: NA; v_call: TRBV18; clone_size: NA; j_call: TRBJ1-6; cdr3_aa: CASSPSRAGPLHF; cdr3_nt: TGTGCCAGCTCACCCAGCCGGGCGGGACCCCTCCACTTT
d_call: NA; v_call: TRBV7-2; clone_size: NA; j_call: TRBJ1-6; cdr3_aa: CASSPVRGSPLHF; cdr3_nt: TGTGCCAGCAGCCCCGTGAGGGGGTCACCCCTCCACTTT
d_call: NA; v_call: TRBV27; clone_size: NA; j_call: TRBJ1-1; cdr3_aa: CASSLRGVVNTEAFF; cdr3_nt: TGTGCCAGCAGTTTACGCGGGGTGGTGAACACTGAAGCTTTCTTT
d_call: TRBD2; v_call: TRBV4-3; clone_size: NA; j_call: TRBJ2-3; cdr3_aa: CASSPREGGDTQYF; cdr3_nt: TGCGCCAGCAGCCCCCGGGAGGGCGGAGATACGCAGTATTTT
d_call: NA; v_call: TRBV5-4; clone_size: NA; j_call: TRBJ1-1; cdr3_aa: CASSWNPGVIDTEAFF; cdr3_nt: TGTGCCAGCAGCTGGAACCCAGGGGTAATCGACACTGAAGCTTTCTTT
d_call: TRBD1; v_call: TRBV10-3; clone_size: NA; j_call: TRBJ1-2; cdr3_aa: CAISKTTGVAYGYTF; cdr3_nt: TGTGCCATCAGTAAAACGACAGGGGTTGCCTATGGCTACACCTTC
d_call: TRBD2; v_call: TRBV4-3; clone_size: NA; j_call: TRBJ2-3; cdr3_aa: CASSQASGRGDTQYF; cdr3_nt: TGCGCCAGCAGCCAAGCTAGCGGGAGAGGAGATACGCAGTATTTT
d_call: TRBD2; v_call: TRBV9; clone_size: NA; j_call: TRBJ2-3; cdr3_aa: CASSSGLAGPTDTQYF; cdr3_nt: TGTGCCAGCAGCTCGGGACTAGCGGGACCCACAGATACGCAGTATTTT
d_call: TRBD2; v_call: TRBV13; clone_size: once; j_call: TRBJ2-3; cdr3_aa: CASSLGLAGGPGNTDTQYF; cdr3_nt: TGTGCCAGCAGCTTAGGACTAGCGGGAGGGCCTGGAAACACAGATACGCAGTATTTT
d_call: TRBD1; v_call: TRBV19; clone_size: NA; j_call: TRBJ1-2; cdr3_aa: CASSIAGTGEVGYTF; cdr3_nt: TGTGCCAGTAGTATCGCCGGGACAGGGGAAGTTGGCTACACCTTC
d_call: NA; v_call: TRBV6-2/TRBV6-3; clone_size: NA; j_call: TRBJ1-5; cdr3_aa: CASSPQNNQPQHF; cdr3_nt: TGTGCCAGCAGTCCACAGAACAATCAGCCCCAGCATTTT
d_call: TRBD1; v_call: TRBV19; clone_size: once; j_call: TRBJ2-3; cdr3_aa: CASSSNRGTDTQYF; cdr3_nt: TGTGCCAGTAGTTCCAACAGGGGTACAGATACGCAGTATTTT
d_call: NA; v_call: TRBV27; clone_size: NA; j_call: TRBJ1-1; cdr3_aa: CASSFLEGNTEAFF; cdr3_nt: TGTGCCAGCAGTTTCTTAGAGGGGAACACTGAAGCTTTCTTT
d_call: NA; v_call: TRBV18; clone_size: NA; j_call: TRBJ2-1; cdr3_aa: CASSPRDNEQFF; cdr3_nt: TGTGCCAGCTCGCCCAGGGACAATGAGCAGTTCTTC
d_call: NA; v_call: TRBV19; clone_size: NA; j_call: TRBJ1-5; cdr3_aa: CASSIFVAGNQPQHF; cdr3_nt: TGTGCCAGTAGTATATTCGTGGCAGGGAATCAGCCCCAGCATTTT
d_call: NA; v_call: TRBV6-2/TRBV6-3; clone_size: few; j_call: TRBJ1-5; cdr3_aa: CASSYLDSSNQPQHF; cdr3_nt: TGTGCCAGCAGTTACCTCGACAGTAGTAATCAGCCCCAGCATTTT
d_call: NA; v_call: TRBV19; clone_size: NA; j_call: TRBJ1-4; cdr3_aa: CASNIDRATNEKLFF; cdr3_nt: TGTGCCAGTAACATAGACCGAGCAACTAATGAAAAACTGTTTTTT
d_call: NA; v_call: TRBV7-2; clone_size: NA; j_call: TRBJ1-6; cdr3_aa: CASSPPGRANSPLHF; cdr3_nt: TGTGCCAGCAGCCCACCGGGCAGGGCAAATTCACCCCTCCACTTT
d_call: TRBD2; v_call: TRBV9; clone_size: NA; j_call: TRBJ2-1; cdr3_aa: CASSPTSGSNYNEQFF; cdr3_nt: TGTGCCAGCAGCCCAACTAGCGGGAGTAACTACAATGAGCAGTTCTTC
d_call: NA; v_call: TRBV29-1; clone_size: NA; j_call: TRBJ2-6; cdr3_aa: CSARAGANVLTF; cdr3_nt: TGCAGCGCCAGGGCTGGGGCCAACGTCCTGACTTTC
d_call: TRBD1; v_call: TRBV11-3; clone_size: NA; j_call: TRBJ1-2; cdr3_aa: CASSRDRGALVGGYTF; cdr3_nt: TGTGCCAGCAGCCGGGACAGGGGGGCCCTGGTTGGAGGCTACACCTTC
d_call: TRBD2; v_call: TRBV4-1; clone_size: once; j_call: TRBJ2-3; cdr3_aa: CASSRAGATDTQYF; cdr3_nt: TGCGCCAGCAGCCGAGCGGGAGCCACAGATACGCAGTATTTT
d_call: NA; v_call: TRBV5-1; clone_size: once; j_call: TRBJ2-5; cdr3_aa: CASSLGTQGITETQYF; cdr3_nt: TGCGCCAGCAGCTTGGGGACCCAGGGTATTACAGAGACCCAGTACTTC
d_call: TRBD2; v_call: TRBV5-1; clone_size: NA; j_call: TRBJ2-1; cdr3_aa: CASSPRGPAGLALGSSYNEQFF; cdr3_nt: TGCGCCAGCAGCCCCCGGGGGCCGGCGGGACTAGCCTTAGGGAGCTCCTACAATGAGCAGTTCTTC
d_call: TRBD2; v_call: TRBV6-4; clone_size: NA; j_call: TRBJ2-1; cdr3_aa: CASSEGAGTYNEQFF; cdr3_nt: TGTGCCAGCAGTGAGGGAGCGGGAACTTACAATGAGCAGTTCTTC
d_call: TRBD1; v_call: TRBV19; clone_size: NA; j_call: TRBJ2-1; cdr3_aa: CASTRQGSRNEQFF; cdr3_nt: TGTGCCAGTACCCGACAGGGGTCCCGTAATGAGCAGTTCTTC
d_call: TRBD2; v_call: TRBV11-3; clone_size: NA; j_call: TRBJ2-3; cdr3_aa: CASSLLTSGRAVGTDTQYF; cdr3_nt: TGTGCCAGCAGCTTATTGACTAGCGGGAGGGCCGTTGGTACAGATACGCAGTATTTT
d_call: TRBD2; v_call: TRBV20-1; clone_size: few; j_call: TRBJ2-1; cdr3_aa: CSASGVAGGYNEQFF; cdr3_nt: TGCAGTGCAAGTGGTGTGGCGGGAGGTTACAATGAGCAGTTCTTC
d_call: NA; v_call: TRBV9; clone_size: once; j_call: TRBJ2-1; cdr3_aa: CASSVLGGTSYNEQFF; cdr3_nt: TGTGCCAGCAGCGTTCTGGGCGGGACCTCCTACAATGAGCAGTTCTTC
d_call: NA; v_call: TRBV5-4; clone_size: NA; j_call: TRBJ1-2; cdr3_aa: CASSPLNSYGYTF; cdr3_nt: TGTGCCAGCAGCCCGCTGAACAGCTATGGCTACACCTTC